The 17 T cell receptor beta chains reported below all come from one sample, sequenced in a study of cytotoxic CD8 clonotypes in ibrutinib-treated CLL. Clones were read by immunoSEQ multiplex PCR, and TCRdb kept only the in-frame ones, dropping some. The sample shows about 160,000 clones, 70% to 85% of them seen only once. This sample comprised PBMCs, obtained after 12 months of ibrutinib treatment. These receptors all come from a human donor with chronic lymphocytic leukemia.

This chain's CDR3 is CASSQDRGNGYTF. DNA for the CDR3: TGTGCCAGCAGCCAAGACAGGGGTAATGGCTACACCTTC. The chain uses TRBV28 and TRBJ1-2; 8 positions agree with TRBD1. Germline loops: CDR1 MDHEN, CDR2 SYDVKM. With V trimmed by 6 bases and J by 6 bases, 6 bases remained unmatched. This CDR3 spans 13 amino acids.

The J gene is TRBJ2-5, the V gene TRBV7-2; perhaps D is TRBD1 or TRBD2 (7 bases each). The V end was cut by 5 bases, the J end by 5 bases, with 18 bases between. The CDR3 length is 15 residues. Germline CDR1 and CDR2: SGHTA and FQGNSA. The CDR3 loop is CASSPQGGSGETQYF. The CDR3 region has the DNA TGTGCCAGCAGCCCTCAGGGGGGGTCGGGGGAGACCCAGTACTTC.

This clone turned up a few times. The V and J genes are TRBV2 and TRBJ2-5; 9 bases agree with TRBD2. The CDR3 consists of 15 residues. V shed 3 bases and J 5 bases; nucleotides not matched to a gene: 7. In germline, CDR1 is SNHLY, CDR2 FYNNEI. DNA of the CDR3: TGTGCCAGCAGTGAGGGGGGACTAGCTGTGGAGACCCAGTACTTC. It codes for CASSEGGLAVETQYF.

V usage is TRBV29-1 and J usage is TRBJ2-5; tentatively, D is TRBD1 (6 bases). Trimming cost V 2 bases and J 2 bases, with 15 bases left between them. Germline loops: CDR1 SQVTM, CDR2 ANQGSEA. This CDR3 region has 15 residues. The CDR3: CSVESTGNLQETQYF. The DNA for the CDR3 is TGCAGCGTTGAATCTACAGGGAACCTACAAGAGACCCAGTACTTC.

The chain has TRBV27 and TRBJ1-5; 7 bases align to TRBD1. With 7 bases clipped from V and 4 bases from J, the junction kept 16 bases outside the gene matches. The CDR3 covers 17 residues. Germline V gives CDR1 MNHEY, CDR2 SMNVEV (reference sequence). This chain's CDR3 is CASMSEGQPFGNQPQHF. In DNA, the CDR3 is TGTGCCAGCATGAGTGAGGGACAGCCGTTTGGTAATCAGCCCCAGCATTTT.

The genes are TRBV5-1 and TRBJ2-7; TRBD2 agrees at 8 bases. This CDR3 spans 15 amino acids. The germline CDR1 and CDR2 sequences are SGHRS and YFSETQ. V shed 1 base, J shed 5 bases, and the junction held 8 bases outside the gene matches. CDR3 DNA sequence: TGCGCCAGCAGCTTGCCCGGGACTAGGGGTAACGAGCAGTACTTC. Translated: CASSLPGTRGNEQYF.

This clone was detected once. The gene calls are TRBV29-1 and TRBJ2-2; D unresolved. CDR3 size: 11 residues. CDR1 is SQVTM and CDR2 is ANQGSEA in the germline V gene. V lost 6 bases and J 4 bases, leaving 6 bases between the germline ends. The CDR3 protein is CSVAATGELFF. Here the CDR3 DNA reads TGCAGCGTCGCGGCCACCGGGGAGCTGTTTTTT.

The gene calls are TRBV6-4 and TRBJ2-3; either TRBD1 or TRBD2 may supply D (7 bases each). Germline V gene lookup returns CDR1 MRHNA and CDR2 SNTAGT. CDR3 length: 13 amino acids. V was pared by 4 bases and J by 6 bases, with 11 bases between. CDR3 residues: CASSGQGGDTQYF. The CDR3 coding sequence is TGTGCCAGCAGTGGACAGGGAGGGGATACGCAGTATTTT.

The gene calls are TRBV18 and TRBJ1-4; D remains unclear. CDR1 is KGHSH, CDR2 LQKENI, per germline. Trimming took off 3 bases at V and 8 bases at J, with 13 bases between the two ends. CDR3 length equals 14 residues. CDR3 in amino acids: CASSPPHSREKLFF. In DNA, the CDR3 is TGTGCCAGCTCACCGCCCCACTCCCGCGAAAAACTGTTTTTT.

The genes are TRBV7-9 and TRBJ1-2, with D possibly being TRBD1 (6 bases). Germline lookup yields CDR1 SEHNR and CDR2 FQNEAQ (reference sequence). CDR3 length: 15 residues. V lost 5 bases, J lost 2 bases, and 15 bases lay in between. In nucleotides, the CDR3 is TGTGCCAGCAGCCCACCACAGGGTTTAAACTATGGCTACACCTTC. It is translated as CASSPPQGLNYGYTF. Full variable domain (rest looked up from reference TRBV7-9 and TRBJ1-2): DTGVSQNPRHKITKRGQNVTFRCDPISEHNRLYWYRQTLGQGPEFLTYFQNEAQLEKSRLLSDRFSAERPKGSFSTLEIQRTEQGDSAMYLCASSPPQGLNYGYTFGSGTRLTVV.

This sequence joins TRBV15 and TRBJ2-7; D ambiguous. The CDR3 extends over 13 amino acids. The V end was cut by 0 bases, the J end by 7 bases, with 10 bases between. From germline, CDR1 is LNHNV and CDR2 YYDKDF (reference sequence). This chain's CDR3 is CATSRDAAGEQYF. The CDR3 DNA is TGTGCCACCAGCAGAGATGCAGCTGGAGAGCAGTACTTC.

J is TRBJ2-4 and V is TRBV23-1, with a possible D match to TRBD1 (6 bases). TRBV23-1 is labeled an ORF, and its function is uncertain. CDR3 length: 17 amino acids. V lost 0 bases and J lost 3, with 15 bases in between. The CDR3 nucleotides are TGCGCCAGCAGTCAATCGGGGGCCAGGGAGAACAAAAACATTCAGTACTTC. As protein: CASSQSGARENKNIQYF.

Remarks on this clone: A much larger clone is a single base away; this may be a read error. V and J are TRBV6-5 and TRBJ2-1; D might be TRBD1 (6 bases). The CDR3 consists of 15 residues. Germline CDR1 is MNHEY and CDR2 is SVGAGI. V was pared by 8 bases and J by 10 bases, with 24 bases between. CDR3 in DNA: TGTGCCAGCGCTCCGATCCCCAGCAGGGGAGCAGAGCAGTTCTTC. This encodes CASAPIPSRGAEQFF.

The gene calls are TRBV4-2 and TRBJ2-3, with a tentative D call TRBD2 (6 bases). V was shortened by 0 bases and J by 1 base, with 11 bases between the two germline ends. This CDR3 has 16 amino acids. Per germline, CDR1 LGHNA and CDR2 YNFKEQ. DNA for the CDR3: TGTGCCAGCAGCCAAGATTGGGGGGTAGGCACAGATACGCAGTATTTT. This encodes CASSQDWGVGTDTQYF.

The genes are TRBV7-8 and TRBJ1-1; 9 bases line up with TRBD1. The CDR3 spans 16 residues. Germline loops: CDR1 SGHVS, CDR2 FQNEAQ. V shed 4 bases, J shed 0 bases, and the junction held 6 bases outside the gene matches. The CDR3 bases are TGTGCCAGCAGCTCCACCGGGACAGGGATGAACACTGAAGCTTTCTTT. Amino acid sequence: CASSSTGTGMNTEAFF.

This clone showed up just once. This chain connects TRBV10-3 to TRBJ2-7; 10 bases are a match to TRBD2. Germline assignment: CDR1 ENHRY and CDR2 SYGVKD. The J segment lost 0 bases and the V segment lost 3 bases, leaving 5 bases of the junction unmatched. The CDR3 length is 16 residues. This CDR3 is CAISDLAGGLSYEQYF. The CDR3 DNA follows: TGTGCCATCAGTGATTTAGCGGGAGGCCTCTCCTACGAGCAGTACTTC.

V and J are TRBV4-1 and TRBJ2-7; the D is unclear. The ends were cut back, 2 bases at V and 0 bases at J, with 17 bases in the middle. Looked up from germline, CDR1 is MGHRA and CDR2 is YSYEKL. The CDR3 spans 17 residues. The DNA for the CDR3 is TGCGCCAGCAGCCAACACCCGGTAAGCGCCGGCTCCTACGAGCAGTACTTC. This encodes CASSQHPVSAGSYEQYF.